This T cell receptor beta chain was identified during a study of cytomegalovirus exposure and HLA in healthy donors. Primers included in the PCR were 60 Vbeta and 13 Jbeta primers. The protocol was immunoSEQ multiplex PCR, while the TCRdb copy is restricted to in-frame clones and leaves out a portion. The table has over 150,000 clones, 80% seen once. This CDR3 has 15 amino acids. Unmatched junction bases numbered 6, after V lost 5 bases and J lost 2 bases. Germline V gives CDR1 LGHNT, CDR2 FRNRAP. The sample taken for sequencing was PBMCs. This chain links TRBV12-5 with TRBJ1-3; TRBD1 agrees at 7 bases. The origin of this receptor is a middle-aged woman in good health and CMV-seropositive. CDR3 sequence (DNA): TGTGCTAGTGGTCGATCCGGGACAGCTGGAAACACCATATATTTT. It codes for CASGRSGTAGNTIYF.